The 7 T cell receptor beta chains presented below share a single source sample, sequenced in a study of T cells in pancreatic ductal adenocarcinoma. Repertoires were generated with immunoSEQ multiplex PCR, while TCRdb's copy carries only in-frame clones and drops some. Of 25,000 to 35,000 clones detected, about 92% appear once; the ten largest clones hold 2.2%. No neoadjuvant therapy was given to the selected pancreatic ductal adenocarcinoma patients before their surgery. The material sequenced was PBMCs. These receptors were obtained from a human donor with pancreatic ductal adenocarcinoma.

The CDR3 bases are TGTGCCAGCAGTTATTCGGCCAGGGGCGGAAACACCATATATTTT. It is translated as CASSYSARGGNTIYF. The V gene is TRBV6-5, the J gene TRBJ1-3; TRBD1 might be the D (6 bases). CDR1 MNHEY and CDR2 SVGAGI come from the germline V gene. V lost 3 bases and J 4 bases, leaving 13 bases between the germline ends. The CDR3 length is 15 residues.

The chain joins TRBV5-5 to TRBJ1-2; weak D call: TRBD1 (5 bases). This CDR3 region has 12 residues. Germline V gives CDR1 SGHKS, CDR2 YYEKEE (reference sequence). Trimming stripped 2 bases from V and 7 bases from J, with 9 bases between. Here the CDR3 reads CASSFGGSGYTF. The CDR3 nucleotides read TGTGCCAGCAGCTTCGGGGGAAGTGGCTACACCTTC.

The gene calls are TRBV9 and TRBJ2-7, with D perhaps TRBD2 (5 bases). Germline assignment: CDR1 SGDLS and CDR2 YYNGEE. Trimming took 4 bases from V and 5 from J, leaving 10 bases between them. The CDR3 covers 12 residues. CDR3 coding DNA: TGTGCCAGCAGCTCGAGAGGGCACGAGCAGTACTTC. It encodes CASSSRGHEQYF.

This clone was seen more than once but under ten times. This chain links TRBV4-1 with TRBJ2-7, with TRBD2 as a possible D gene (5 bases). Germline loops: CDR1 MGHRA, CDR2 YSYEKL. This CDR3 has 14 residues. Trimming took 1 base from V and 1 from J, leaving 8 bases between them. Here the CDR3 DNA reads TGCGCCAGCAGCCAAGCTAGCTCTTCCTACGAGCAGTACTTC. It encodes CASSQASSSYEQYF.

This chain uses TRBV5-1 with TRBJ1-5; D gene unclear. CDR3 size: 15 residues. Germline V gene data show CDR1 as SGHRS and CDR2 as YFSETQ. Trimming took 0 bases from V and 4 from J, leaving 11 bases between them. DNA of the CDR3: TGCGCCAGCAGCTTGGACTCCATAGGAAATCAGCCCCAGCATTTT. Translated, it gives CASSLDSIGNQPQHF.

This clone showed up just once. J is TRBJ2-1 and V is TRBV4-1, with D unclear. The CDR3 is 15 amino acids. CDR1 is MGHRA, CDR2 YSYEKL, per germline. V was cut by 0 bases and J by 8 bases, with 14 bases left in between. Here the CDR3 DNA reads TGCGCCAGCAGCCAAGAGGCCTACCCCTGGGATGAGCAGTTCTTC. Its protein product is CASSQEAYPWDEQFF.

This clone was counted once. The genes are TRBV19 and TRBJ1-4; no firm D call. This CDR3 contains 14 residues. From germline, CDR1 is LNHDA and CDR2 SQIVND (reference sequence). The V end was cut by 3 bases, the J end by 7 bases, with 12 bases between. The CDR3 loop reads CASSMGGFGEKLFF. The CDR3 DNA follows: TGTGCCAGTAGTATGGGAGGTTTCGGTGAAAAACTGTTTTTT.